Listed here are 7 T cell receptor beta chains from one sample, sequenced in a study of cytomegalovirus exposure and HLA in healthy donors. PCR involved 60 Vbeta and 13 Jbeta primers. Using immunoSEQ multiplex PCR, the repertoire was profiled, and TCRdb retains in-frame clones only, with some absent. The data hold 150,000 to 200,000 clones, with about 85% observed a single time. Sequenced input: PBMCs. The receptors stem from a man aged 18 to 29 in good health and CMV-seropositive.

The chain joins TRBV6-1 to TRBJ1-6, with 7 bases identical to TRBD1. Germline-derived CDR1 and CDR2 are MNHNS and SASEGT. CDR3 length: 16 amino acids. The J segment lost 3 bases and the V segment lost 2 bases, leaving 4 bases of the junction unmatched. In DNA, the CDR3 is TGTGCCAGCAGTGAACGACAGGGCAACTATAATTCACCCCTCCACTTT. Protein: CASSERQGNYNSPLHF.

V gene TRBV6-6 combines with J gene TRBJ1-2; 8 bases match TRBD1. Germline assignment: CDR1 MNHNY and CDR2 SVGAGI (reference sequence). The V segment lost 7 bases and the J segment 0 bases; nucleotides outside the gene matches: 10. The CDR3 has 16 residues. CDR3 region: CASTADRVSSNYGYTF. CDR3 in DNA: TGTGCCAGCACCGCGGACAGGGTCTCGTCTAACTATGGCTACACCTTC.

This chain links TRBV6-1 with TRBJ2-1; 7 bases line up with TRBD2. V lost 2 bases, J lost 12 bases, and 4 bases stayed unmatched. CDR3 length: 12 amino acids. Germline assignment: CDR1 MNHNS and CDR2 SASEGT. CDR3 amino acids: CASSEMASGQFF. The CDR3 DNA reads as TGTGCCAGCAGTGAAATGGCTAGCGGGCAGTTCTTC.

The chain employs TRBV5-1 and TRBJ1-2; 8 bases map to TRBD1. With V trimmed by 4 bases and J by 3 bases, 5 bases remained unmatched. The CDR3 is 14 residues long. Looked up from germline, CDR1 is SGHRS and CDR2 is YFSETQ. In DNA form, the CDR3 reads TGCGCCAGCAGCCCCTCAGGGGGCGACTATGGCTACACCTTC. Protein: CASSPSGGDYGYTF.

This sequence joins TRBV5-4 and TRBJ1-4; 11 bases fit TRBD1. Unmatched junction bases numbered 3, after V lost 0 bases and J lost 2 bases. This CDR3 contains 17 residues. Germline V gene data show CDR1 as SGHNT and CDR2 as YYREEE (reference sequence). CDR3 protein: CASSLGTGGDTNEKLFF. In DNA form, the CDR3 reads TGTGCCAGCAGCTTGGGGACAGGGGGCGATACTAATGAAAAACTGTTTTTT.

This chain links TRBV6-1 with TRBJ1-4, with D possibly TRBD1 on 6 matching bases. The CDR3 is made up of 15 amino acids. The V gene's germline CDR1 is MNHNS and CDR2 SASEGT. The V gene lost 6 bases and the J gene lost 2 bases, with 13 bases spanning the gap. CDR3 protein: CASRETGSTNEKLFF. In DNA, the CDR3 is TGTGCCAGCAGGGAAACAGGGTCCACTAATGAAAAACTGTTTTTT.

The chain couples TRBV19 to TRBJ1-2; no clear D gene. The ends were cut back, 3 bases at V and 1 base at J, with 12 bases in the middle. The germline V gene has CDR1 LNHDA and CDR2 SQIVND (reference sequence). This CDR3 has 15 residues. The CDR3 region has the DNA TGTGCCAGTAGTATGTCGTTCGTTGTTAACTATGGCTACACCTTC. Protein: CASSMSFVVNYGYTF.